A single sample is the source of the 4 T cell receptor beta chains below, sequenced in a study of blood T cell repertoires in COVID-19. Profiling relied on immunoSEQ multiplex PCR, and the TCRdb table lists in-frame clones only, not all of them. Seen here are about 330,000 clones, approximately 82% observed once, and the top ten hold 1.2%. Input material: peripheral blood. Receptors originate from a woman aged 50 to 60 with acute or convalescent COVID-19.

The rearrangement uses TRBV5-1 and TRBJ1-1; D is unresolved. The CDR3 totals 14 residues. Per germline, CDR1 SGHRS and CDR2 YFSETQ. Trimming removed 0 bases from V and 0 bases from J, with 6 bases in between. CDR3 sequence: CASSLDRLNTEAFF. CDR3 in DNA: TGCGCCAGCAGCTTGGACAGACTGAACACTGAAGCTTTCTTT.

This clone was recorded once. This CDR3 is CAAGTGQGGEDTQYF. DNA for the CDR3: TGTGCCGCGGGAACCGGACAGGGGGGAGAAGATACGCAGTATTTT. V usage is TRBV10-3 and J usage is TRBJ2-3, with 10 bases lining up with TRBD1. J was trimmed by 5 bases and V by 11 bases; bases with no gene match: 13. CDR1 and CDR2 from the germline V gene are ENHRY and SYGVKD. This CDR3 has 15 residues.

This clone has only one observation. This chain connects TRBV2 to TRBJ1-3; D possibly corresponds to TRBD1 (5 bases). Trimming removed 6 bases from V and 0 bases from J, with 15 bases in between. This CDR3 spans 16 amino acids. From germline, CDR1 is SNHLY and CDR2 FYNNEI. CDR3 amino acids: CASRGGLGDSGNTIYF. The CDR3 DNA sequence: TGTGCCAGCAGGGGAGGGCTGGGGGACTCTGGAAACACCATATATTTT.

The V and J genes are TRBV4-1 and TRBJ2-2, with D uncertain. Trimming stripped 5 bases from V and 1 base from J, with 14 bases between. Germline V lookup: CDR1 MGHRA, CDR2 YSYEKL. The CDR3 covers 16 residues. The CDR3 sequence: CASSSPGFVNTGELFF. Written as DNA, the CDR3 is TGCGCCAGCAGCTCACCCGGGTTCGTGAACACCGGGGAGCTGTTTTTT.